These 23 T cell receptor beta chains originate from one sample sequenced in a study of early T cells in non-severe SARS-CoV-2 infection. TCRdb analysed the 5' RACE reads with MiXCR anew, one entry per CDR3 protein. The sample shows around 99,000 distinct CDR3 sequences, 16% of them seen only once. Sample: whole blood, taken at baseline. Receptor source: an adult who was a healthcare worker with PCR-confirmed SARS-CoV-2 infection or an uninfected control (not recorded which).

The genes are TRBV20-1 and TRBJ2-3; 8 positions agree with TRBD2. Trimming cost V 2 bases and J 4 bases; bases outside gene matches: 5. The CDR3 loop spans 14 amino acids. Germline loops: CDR1 DFQATT, CDR2 SNEGSKA (reference sequence). CDR3 in DNA: TGCAGTGCTAGACTAGCGGGTATCCCAGATACGCAGTATTTT. It is translated as CSARLAGIPDTQYF.

This clonotype was recorded a few times. V gene TRBV20-1 combines with J gene TRBJ2-5; no clear D gene. Germline V gives CDR1 DFQATT, CDR2 SNEGSKA (reference sequence). V was shortened by 4 bases and J by 3 bases, with 15 bases between the two germline ends. The CDR3 totals 14 residues. The CDR3 DNA is TGCAGTGCTACTGCCTCCGGTCTAGAAGAGACCCAGTACTTC. The encoded protein is CSATASGLEETQYF.

This clonotype was seen ten or more times. Here the CDR3 DNA reads TGTGCCACCAGTCGGGGACTAGCGGGAGCCGGGACAGATACGCAGTATTTT. Its translation: CATSRGLAGAGTDTQYF. The gene calls are TRBV15 and TRBJ2-3; the match to TRBD2 covers 14 bases. CDR1 and CDR2 (germline): LNHNV, YYDKDF (reference sequence). Trimming removed 6 bases from V and 3 bases from J; junction bases left unmatched: 8. CDR3 length: 17 amino acids.

There are a few counts of this clonotype. The V call is TRBV7-3, the J call TRBJ2-1; D gene unclear. The CDR3 has 13 residues. V lost 5 bases and J 5 bases, leaving 10 bases between the germline ends. Germline V gene sequence: CDR1 SGHTA, CDR2 FQGTGA. CDR3 amino acids: CASSLGVDNEQFF. In DNA form, the CDR3 reads TGTGCCAGCAGCCTTGGGGTCGACAATGAGCAGTTCTTC.

This clonotype was found many times. The V gene is TRBV6-1, the J gene TRBJ2-7; 12 positions agree with TRBD2. Germline loops: CDR1 MNHNS, CDR2 SASEGT. There are 14 residues in the CDR3. The V gene end was trimmed by 6 bases and the J gene end by 5 bases; junction bases not matched to a gene: 5. The DNA of the CDR3 is TGTGCCAGCAGGGATGGACTAGCGGGGAACGAGCAGTACTTC. The encoded protein is CASRDGLAGNEQYF.

This sequence joins TRBV14 and TRBJ2-2; D call uncertain. There are 14 residues in the CDR3. Per the germline V gene, CDR1 is SGHDN and CDR2 is FVKESK. The V gene lost 3 bases and the J gene lost 0 bases, with 5 bases spanning the gap. CDR3 DNA: TGTGCCAGCAGCCAGCGCACGAACACCGGGGAGCTGTTTTTT. Translated, it gives CASSQRTNTGELFF.

There are a few counts of this clonotype. V gene TRBV19 combines with J gene TRBJ2-1, with D possibly matching TRBD2 (6 bases). Germline V gene sequence: CDR1 LNHDA, CDR2 SQIVND (reference sequence). CDR3 length: 15 residues. V lost 5 bases and J 0 bases, leaving 11 bases between the germline ends. The DNA for the CDR3 is TGTGCCAGTAGTCGAGCGGAGGGCTCCTACAATGAGCAGTTCTTC. This gives the protein CASSRAEGSYNEQFF.

This chain joins TRBV4-1 and TRBJ2-1, with D possibly being TRBD1 (5 bases). Deletions cut 5 bases from V and 12 bases from J, with 20 bases between. Germline CDR1 is MGHRA and CDR2 is YSYEKL. This CDR3 comprises 14 residues. CDR3 nucleotide sequence: TGCGCCAGCAGCTGGGGCGTGAGAAATATGGGGCAGTTCTTC. Residues: CASSWGVRNMGQFF.

The V and J genes are TRBV6-2 or TRBV6-3 and TRBJ1-2, with D uncertain. Trimming took off 6 bases at V and 3 bases at J, with 14 bases between the two ends. CDR3 length equals 14 residues. Germline assignment: CDR1 MNHEY and CDR2 SVGEGT. CDR3 nucleotides: TGTGCCAGCAGCTACACGCCCCGGGACTATGGCTACACCTTC. It codes for CASSYTPRDYGYTF.

The rearrangement links TRBV19 to TRBJ2-7; a weak D match, TRBD2 (5 bases). Trimming took off 5 bases at V and 0 bases at J, with 11 bases between the two ends. The CDR3 is made up of 14 amino acids. Looked up from germline, CDR1 is LNHDA and CDR2 is SQIVND (reference sequence). The CDR3 DNA follows: TGTGCCAGTAGTCCCCAAGGGAGCTCCTACGAGCAGTACTTC. This gives the protein CASSPQGSSYEQYF.

The chain employs TRBV27 and TRBJ2-1, with D tentatively TRBD2 (6 bases). The CDR3 runs 14 residues. Germline CDR1 reads MNHEY; CDR2 reads SMNVEV (reference sequence). Trimming removed 5 bases at V and 6 bases at J, with 14 bases between. CDR3 residues: CASSPILASNEQFF. The CDR3 nucleotides read TGTGCCAGCAGTCCAATACTAGCCTCCAATGAGCAGTTCTTC.

The V and J genes are TRBV27 and TRBJ1-4; no clear D gene. CDR1 MNHEY and CDR2 SMNVEV come from the germline V gene (reference sequence). V dropped 7 bases and J dropped 0 bases, with 12 bases sitting between them. This CDR3 comprises 15 residues. Here the CDR3 DNA reads TGTGCCAGCAAGATGATAGACGCAACTAATGAAAAACTGTTTTTT. Protein product: CASKMIDATNEKLFF.

The chain recombines TRBV4-1 with TRBJ2-5; 7 bases map to TRBD2. This CDR3 comprises 18 residues. Trimming took 4 bases from V and 3 from J; bases not matched to a gene: 17. Germline V gene data show CDR1 as MGHRA and CDR2 as YSYEKL. This chain's CDR3 is CASSPFSGGRLEKETQYF. For the CDR3, the DNA is TGCGCCAGCAGCCCATTTAGCGGCGGGAGATTAGAGAAAGAGACCCAGTACTTC.

V is TRBV6-8 and J is TRBJ2-4; the D gene is possibly TRBD2 (6 bases). CDR3 size: 12 residues. Between the trimmed V and J ends, which lost 6 bases and 8 bases, there was a span of 11 bases. In germline, CDR1 is MNHGY, CDR2 SAAAGT. In nucleotides, the CDR3 is TGTGCCAGCAGCCCTAGGAGGGACATTCAGTACTTC. Its translation: CASSPRRDIQYF.

The V call is TRBV19, the J call TRBJ2-7; D possibly uses TRBD1 or TRBD2 (5 bases each). The germline V and J ends were trimmed by 1 base and 2 bases, with 12 bases remaining between them. The CDR3 consists of 15 residues. The germline CDR1 and CDR2 sequences are LNHDA and SQIVND (reference sequence). CDR3 residues: CASSIGGIPPYEQYF. As DNA, the CDR3 is TGTGCCAGTAGTATAGGGGGGATACCGCCCTACGAGCAGTACTTC. Combining the CDR3 with reference TRBV19 and TRBJ2-7 gives the whole variable domain DGGITQSPKYLFRKEGQNVTLSCEQNLNHDAMYWYRQDPGQGLRLIYYSQIVNDFQKGDIAEGYSVSREKKESFPLTVTSAQKNPTAFYLCASSIGGIPPYEQYFGPGTRLTVT.

The rearrangement uses TRBV18 and TRBJ2-2, with 13 bases matching TRBD2. The CDR3 is 19 residues long. Germline trimming cut 2 bases from V and 6 bases from J; bases unmatched to any gene: 12. CDR1 and CDR2 (germline): KGHSH, LQKENI. The CDR3 protein is CASSPVQGRTSGRSGELFF. In DNA, the CDR3 is TGTGCCAGCTCACCAGTACAGGGGAGGACTAGCGGGAGATCCGGGGAGCTGTTTTTT.

This clonotype was counted at least ten times. The chain combines TRBV9 with TRBJ2-3; D not certain. The CDR3 length is 14 residues. V lost 0 bases to trimming and J lost 0 bases, with 5 bases between them. The germline V gene encodes CDR1 SGDLS and CDR2 YYNGEE. The CDR3 reads CASSVDGSTDTQYF. Here the CDR3 DNA reads TGTGCCAGCAGCGTAGACGGGAGCACAGATACGCAGTATTTT.

This clonotype has a count of ten or more. This rearrangement joins TRBV11-1 to TRBJ2-3; 10 bases fit TRBD2. The CDR3 sequence is 15 residues long. Germline V gene sequence: CDR1 SGHAT, CDR2 FQDESV (reference sequence). V lost 5 bases to trimming and J lost 2 bases; unmatched junction nucleotides: 4. CDR3 region: CASSPGTSDTDTQYF. The CDR3 nucleotides read TGTGCCAGCAGCCCCGGGACTAGCGACACAGATACGCAGTATTTT.

The chain combines TRBV6-2 or TRBV6-3 with TRBJ2-1, with 7 bases aligning to TRBD1. From germline, CDR1 is MNHEY and CDR2 SVGEGT. The CDR3 runs to 13 residues. V was pared by 2 bases and J by 10 bases, with 5 bases of the junction left unmatched. This CDR3 reads CASSYTYRGEQFF. The CDR3 bases are TGTGCCAGCAGTTACACCTACAGGGGCGAGCAGTTCTTC.

The chain carries TRBV6-5 and TRBJ2-7; 11 bases align to TRBD2. Germline values: CDR1 MNHEY, CDR2 SVGAGI. Losses at the gene ends were 6 bases for V and 0 bases for J; bases not matched to a gene: 4. This CDR3 comprises 15 residues. Written as DNA, the CDR3 is TGTGCCAGCAGCCCCACTAGCGGGAGCTCCTACGAGCAGTACTTC. Residues: CASSPTSGSSYEQYF.

This clonotype appeared a single time. The junction and the germline gene differ at one end; a read error may be behind it. The chain employs TRBV7-9 and TRBJ1-4; a possible D gene is TRBD1 (5 bases). CDR1 and CDR2 from the germline V gene are SEHNR and FQNEAQ (reference sequence). The CDR3 length is 16 residues. The CDR3 DNA follows: TGTGCCAGCAGCCCAGGGACGGCCACAACTAATGAAAAACTGGTTTTT. This translates into CASSPGTATTNEKLVF.

This clonotype was found a few times. The chain carries TRBV27 and TRBJ2-3; D remains ambiguous. Germline assignment: CDR1 MNHEY and CDR2 SMNVEV (reference sequence). The CDR3 is made up of 17 amino acids. V lost 8 bases and J 0 bases, leaving 21 bases between the germline ends. The DNA of the CDR3 is TGTGCCAGCGGCCATTTGGGCCGTGTGGCGAGCACAGATACGCAGTATTTT. Amino acids: CASGHLGRVASTDTQYF.

In its sample, this clonotype was seen a few times. The genes are TRBV7-9 and TRBJ2-7; a possible D gene is TRBD2 (6 bases). The germline gives CDR1 SEHNR, CDR2 FQNEAQ (reference sequence). V shed 0 bases and J shed 2 bases, with 8 bases lying between them. The CDR3 extends over 14 amino acids. Here the CDR3 reads CASSLASGAYEQYF. The CDR3 DNA reads TGTGCCAGCAGCTTAGCTAGCGGCGCCTACGAGCAGTACTTC.